This T cell receptor (beta chain) was found in a study of T cells expressing NK-cell markers. Across the whole study: The authors derived TCR beta repertoires from sorted CD3+CD56+NKG2C+, CD3+CD56+NKG2C- and CD3+CD56-NKG2C+ T cells.

Notes on this clonotype: Its antigen is currently unknown.

What made the TCR beta cDNA was 5'RACE template switching with UMIs. TCRdb reprocessed the 5' RACE reads and reports one entry per CDR3 protein, with no DNA. The listing contains about 260,000 distinct CDR3 sequences. Study results and limitations: For a handful of donors, these clonotypes were likewise the leading ones in the CD3+CD56-NKG2C+ fraction. Dominant NKG2C+ clonotypes in about 6 donors made up roughly 1.0-7.0% of CD8+ T cells.

CDR1 is LGHDT, CDR2 YNNKEL, per germline (reference sequence). The CDR3 runs 15 residues. The chain combines TRBV3-1 with TRBJ1-6; the D call from TCRdb, TRBD1, cannot be confirmed without DNA. This clonotype was sampled from a man younger than 30 in good health. Source material: blood T cells: a sorted CD56 or NKG2C T cell subset, CD4+ or CD8+ T cells, or bulk PBMC T cells (not recorded which). CDR3 protein: CASSRQGGYNSPLHF.